This TCR beta chain stems from a study of T cells in Graves' hyperthyroidism and ophthalmopathy. This CDR3 spans 14 amino acids. The V end lost 5 bases, the J end lost 2 bases, and 12 bases lay between the germline ends. The V gene's germline CDR1 is MDHEN and CDR2 SYDVKM. RNA transcripts provided the source from which TCR beta CDR3 regions were amplified. The TCR CDR3 was amplified in a first-round RT-PCR using the HTBI primer set. TCRdb processed the multiplex PCR reads anew with MiXCR; each CDR3 protein has one entry. Seen here are 200,000 to 250,000 distinct CDR3 sequences, about 15% observed once, and the top ten hold less than 35%. This clonotype was counted ten times or more.

This clonotype was obtained from a woman aged 18 to 35 with Graves' ophthalmopathy. The sample taken for sequencing was blood. V gene TRBV28 combines with J gene TRBJ1-1; a possible D gene is TRBD1 (6 bases). CDR3 protein: CASSPMDRNTEAFF. The CDR3 nucleotides are TGTGCCAGCAGTCCTATGGACAGAAACACTGAAGCTTTCTTT.